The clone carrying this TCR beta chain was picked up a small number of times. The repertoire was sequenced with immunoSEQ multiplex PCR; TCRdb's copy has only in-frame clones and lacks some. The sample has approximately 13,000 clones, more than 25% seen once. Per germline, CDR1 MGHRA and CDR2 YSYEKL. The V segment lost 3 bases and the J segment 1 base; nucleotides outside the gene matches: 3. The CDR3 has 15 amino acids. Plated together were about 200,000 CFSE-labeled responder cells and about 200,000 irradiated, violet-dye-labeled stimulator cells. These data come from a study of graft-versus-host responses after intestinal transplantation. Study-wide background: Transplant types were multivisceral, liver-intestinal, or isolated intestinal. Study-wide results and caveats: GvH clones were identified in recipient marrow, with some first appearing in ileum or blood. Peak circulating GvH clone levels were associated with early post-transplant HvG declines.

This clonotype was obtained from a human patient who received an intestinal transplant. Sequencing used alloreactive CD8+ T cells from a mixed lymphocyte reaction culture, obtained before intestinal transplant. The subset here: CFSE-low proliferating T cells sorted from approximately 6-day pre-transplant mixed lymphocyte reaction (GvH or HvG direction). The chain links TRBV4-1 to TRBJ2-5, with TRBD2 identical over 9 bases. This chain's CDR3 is CASSQVLAGQETQYF. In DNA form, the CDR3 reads TGCGCCAGCAGCCAGGTACTAGCGGGCCAAGAGACCCAGTACTTC.